This T cell receptor (beta chain) was found in a study of somatic mutations in cytotoxic T cells in rheumatoid arthritis. The method was immunoSEQ multiplex PCR; TCRdb's version includes in-frame clones alone and lacks a portion of them. The sample lists about 19,000 clones, over 60% seen once, with 28% in the top ten. This TCR derives from an adult with rheumatoid arthritis. The sequenced sample was CD8+ T cells sorted from blood.

The CDR3 protein is CASSEAKDGLYQYF. CDR3 DNA: TGTGCCAGCAGTGAAGCCAAGGACGGATTGTACCAGTACTTC. The V and J genes are TRBV2 and TRBJ2-5, with D unresolved. CDR1 and CDR2 (germline): SNHLY, FYNNEI. This CDR3 is 14 amino acids long. Trimming stripped 0 bases from V and 10 bases from J, with 15 bases between.